This T cell receptor (beta chain) came from a study of CD8+ T cells in alopecia areata. Study overall: For 6 to 18 months, tofacitinib was taken, and 6 months off drug followed.

V was pared by 0 bases and J by 0 bases, with 3 bases of the junction left unmatched. The germline CDR1 and CDR2 sequences are GTSNPN and SVGIG (reference sequence). The CDR3 length is 17 residues. As for this clone: The target antigen is unknown.

Extracted RNA was reverse transcribed, and the resulting cDNA served as sequencing template. TCRdb's table, derived via immunoSEQ multiplex PCR, lists solely in-frame clones and lacks some. The sample shows 200,000 to 250,000 clones, 57% of them seen only once. General study points: TCR sharing across patients was less clear than in mice, possibly HLA-related. Lesional tissue from the scalp (especially in alopecia totalis/universalis) showed higher clonality than normal scalp.

The specimen comprised CD4+ T cells sorted from blood, sampled at week 0. The clonotype comes from a human donor with alopecia areata. The genes are TRBV30 and TRBJ2-3; 13 bases are a match to TRBD2. The CDR3 DNA sequence: TGTGCCTGGAGTGTAGCGGGACTAGCGGGAAGCACAGATACGCAGTATTTT. As protein: CAWSVAGLAGSTDTQYF.